This T cell receptor (beta chain) is from a study of response to subunit inactivated influenza vaccine. This clonotype is a singleton in its sample. V was shortened by 7 bases and J by 6 bases, with 12 bases between the two germline ends. Germline values: CDR1 LNHDA, CDR2 SQIVND (reference sequence). This CDR3 spans 13 amino acids. TCRdb fed the RT-PCR reads into MiXCR, producing one record per CDR3 protein. The sample includes about 540,000 distinct CDR3 sequences, around 21% seen only once; the top ten take about 2.8%. These data were also reused for a study on T cells expressing NK-cell markers. This second study notes: Scientists made TCR beta cDNA using 5'RACE template switching with UMIs.

The genes are TRBV19 and TRBJ2-2; maybe TRBD2 (6 bases). The sequence came from a man between 50 and 59 years old who received an inactivated influenza vaccine. This specimen was CD4+ T cells sorted from PBMCs, taken less than 13 days after vaccination. The CDR3: CASTTLAPGELFF. The CDR3 bases are TGTGCCAGTACCACCCTAGCGCCCGGGGAGCTGTTTTTT. Combining the CDR3 with reference TRBV19 and TRBJ2-2 gives the whole variable domain DGGITQSPKYLFRKEGQNVTLSCEQNLNHDAMYWYRQDPGQGLRLIYYSQIVNDFQKGDIAEGYSVSREKKESFPLTVTSAQKNPTAFYLCASTTLAPGELFFGEGSRLTVL.